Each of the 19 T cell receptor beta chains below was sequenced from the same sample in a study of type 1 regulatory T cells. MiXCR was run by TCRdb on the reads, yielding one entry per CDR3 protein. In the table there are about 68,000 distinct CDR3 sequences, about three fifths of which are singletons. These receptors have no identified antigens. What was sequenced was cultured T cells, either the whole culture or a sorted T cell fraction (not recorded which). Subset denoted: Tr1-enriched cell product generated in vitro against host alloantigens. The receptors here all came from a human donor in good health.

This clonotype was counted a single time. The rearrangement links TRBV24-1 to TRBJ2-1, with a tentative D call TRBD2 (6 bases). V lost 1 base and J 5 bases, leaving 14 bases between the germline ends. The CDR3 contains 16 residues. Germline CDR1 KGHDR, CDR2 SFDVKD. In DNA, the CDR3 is TGTGCCACCAGTGATTTCGGGGCGGGGCAAGACAATGAGCAGTTCTTC. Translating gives CATSDFGAGQDNEQFF.

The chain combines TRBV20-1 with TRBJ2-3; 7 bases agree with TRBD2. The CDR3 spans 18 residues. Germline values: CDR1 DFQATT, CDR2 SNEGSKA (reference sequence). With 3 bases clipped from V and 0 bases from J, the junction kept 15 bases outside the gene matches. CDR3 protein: CSASGPFGGSLSTDTQYF. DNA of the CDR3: TGCAGTGCTAGTGGACCCTTCGGCGGGAGCTTGAGCACAGATACGCAGTATTTT.

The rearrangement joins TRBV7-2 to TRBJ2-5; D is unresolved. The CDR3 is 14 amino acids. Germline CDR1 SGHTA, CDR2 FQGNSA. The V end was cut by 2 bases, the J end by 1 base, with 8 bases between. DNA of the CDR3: TGTGCCAGCAGCTTAAGGCGGACCCAAGAGACCCAGTACTTC. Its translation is CASSLRRTQETQYF. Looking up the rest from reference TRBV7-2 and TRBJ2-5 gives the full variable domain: GAGVSQSPSNKVTEKGKDVELRCDPISGHTALYWYRQSLGQGLEFLIYFQGNSAPDKSGLPSDRFSAERTGGSVSTLTIQRTQQEDSAVYLCASSLRRTQETQYFGPGTRLLVL.

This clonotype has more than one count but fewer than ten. CDR3 nucleotide sequence: TGTGCCAGCAGCTTAGTGCGTCTAGCGGGAGGTCCCACAGATACGCAGTATTTT. The encoded protein is CASSLVRLAGGPTDTQYF. This chain links TRBV7-2 with TRBJ2-3, with TRBD2 matching over 11 bases. This CDR3 region has 18 residues. Per germline, CDR1 SGHTA and CDR2 FQGNSA. The trim removed 1 base at V and 2 bases at J, leaving 8 bases unmatched.

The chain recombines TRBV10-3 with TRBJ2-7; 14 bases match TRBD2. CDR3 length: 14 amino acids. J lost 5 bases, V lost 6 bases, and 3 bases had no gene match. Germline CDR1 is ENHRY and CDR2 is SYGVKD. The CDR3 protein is CAIRGTSGSNEQYF. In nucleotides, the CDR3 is TGTGCCATCAGGGGGACTAGCGGGAGTAACGAGCAGTACTTC.

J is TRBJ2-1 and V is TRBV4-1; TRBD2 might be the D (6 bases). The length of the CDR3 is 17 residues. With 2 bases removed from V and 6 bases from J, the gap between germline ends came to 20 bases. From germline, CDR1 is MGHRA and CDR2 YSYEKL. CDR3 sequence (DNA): TGCGCCAGCAGCCAACCATCCGCCGGGACTCCAGGCAATGAGCAGTTCTTC. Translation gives CASSQPSAGTPGNEQFF.

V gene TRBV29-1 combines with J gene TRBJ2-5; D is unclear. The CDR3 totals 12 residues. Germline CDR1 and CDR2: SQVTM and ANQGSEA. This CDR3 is CSAGDMQETQYF. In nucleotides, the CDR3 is TGCAGTGCCGGAGACATGCAAGAGACCCAGTACTTC.

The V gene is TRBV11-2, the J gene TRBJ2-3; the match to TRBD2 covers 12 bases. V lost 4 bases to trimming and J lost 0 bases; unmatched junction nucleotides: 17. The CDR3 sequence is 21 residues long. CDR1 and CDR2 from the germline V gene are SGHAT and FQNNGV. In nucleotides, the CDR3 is TGTGCCAGCAGCTCCCGACGGGGGCGGACTAGCGGGAAAACTAGCACAGATACGCAGTATTTT. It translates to CASSSRRGRTSGKTSTDTQYF.

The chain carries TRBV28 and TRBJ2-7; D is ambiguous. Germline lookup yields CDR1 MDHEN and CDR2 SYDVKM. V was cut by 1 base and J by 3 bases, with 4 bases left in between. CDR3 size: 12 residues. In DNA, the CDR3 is TGTGCCAGCAGTTTATCGGACTACGAGCAGTACTTC. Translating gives CASSLSDYEQYF.

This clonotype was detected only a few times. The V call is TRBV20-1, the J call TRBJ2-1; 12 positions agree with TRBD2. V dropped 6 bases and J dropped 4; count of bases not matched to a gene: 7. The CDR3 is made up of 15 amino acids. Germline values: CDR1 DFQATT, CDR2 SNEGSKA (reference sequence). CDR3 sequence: CSARILAGGYNEQFF. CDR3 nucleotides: TGCAGTGCCCGGATACTAGCGGGAGGATACAATGAGCAGTTCTTC.

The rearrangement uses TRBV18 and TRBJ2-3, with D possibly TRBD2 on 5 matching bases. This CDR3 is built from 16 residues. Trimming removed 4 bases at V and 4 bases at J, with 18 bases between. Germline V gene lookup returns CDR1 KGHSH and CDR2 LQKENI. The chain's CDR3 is CASSRIRERRADTQYF. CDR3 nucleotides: TGTGCCAGCTCACGGATCCGGGAACGTAGAGCAGATACGCAGTATTTT.

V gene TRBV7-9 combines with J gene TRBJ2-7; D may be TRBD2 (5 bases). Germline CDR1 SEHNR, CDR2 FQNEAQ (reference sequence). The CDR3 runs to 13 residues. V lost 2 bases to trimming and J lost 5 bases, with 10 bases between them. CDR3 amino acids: CASSLIGGHEQYF. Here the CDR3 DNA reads TGTGCCAGCAGCTTAATCGGAGGCCACGAGCAGTACTTC.

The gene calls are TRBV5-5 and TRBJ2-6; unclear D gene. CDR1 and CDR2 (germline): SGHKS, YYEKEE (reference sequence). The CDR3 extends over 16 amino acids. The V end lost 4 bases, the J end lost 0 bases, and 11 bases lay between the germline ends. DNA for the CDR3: TGTGCCAGCAGCCCTGACGTCTTCTCTGGGGCCAACGTCCTGACTTTC. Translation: CASSPDVFSGANVLTF.

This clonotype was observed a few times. The CDR3 nucleotides are TGCAGTGCTAGAGTTGGAGCGGGAGAAGAGACCCAGTACTTC. It codes for CSARVGAGEETQYF. The rearrangement links TRBV20-1 to TRBJ2-5, with 8 bases identical to TRBD2. Trimming at V came to 1 base and at J to 3 bases, leaving 4 bases not matched to a gene. From germline, CDR1 is DFQATT and CDR2 SNEGSKA (reference sequence). The CDR3 loop spans 14 amino acids.

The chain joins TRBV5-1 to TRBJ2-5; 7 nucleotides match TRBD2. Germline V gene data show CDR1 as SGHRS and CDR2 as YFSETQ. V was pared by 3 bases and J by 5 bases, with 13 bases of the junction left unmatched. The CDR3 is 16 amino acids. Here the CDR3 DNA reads TGCGCCAGCAGCTACGTAGCGGGTAATCAGGCGGAGACCCAGTACTTC. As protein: CASSYVAGNQAETQYF. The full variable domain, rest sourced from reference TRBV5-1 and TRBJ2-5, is KAGVTQTPRYLIKTRGQQVTLSCSPISGHRSVSWYQQTPGQGLQFLFEYFSETQRNKGNFPGRFSGRQFSNSRSEMNVSTLELGDSALYLCASSYVAGNQAETQYFGPGTRLLVL.

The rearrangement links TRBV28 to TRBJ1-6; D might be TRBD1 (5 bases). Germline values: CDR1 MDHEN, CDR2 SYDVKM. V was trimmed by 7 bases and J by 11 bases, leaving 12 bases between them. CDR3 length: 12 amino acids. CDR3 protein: CASTIRGAPLHF. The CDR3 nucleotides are TGTGCCAGCACTATCAGAGGGGCACCCCTCCACTTT.

For the CDR3, the DNA is TGTGCCAGCAGCACACCGGGAGCAGTGAAGCAGTTCTTC. Its protein is CASSTPGAVKQFF. The genes are TRBV7-8 and TRBJ2-1; the D gene is possibly TRBD2 (6 bases). Germline V CDR1 and CDR2: SGHVS, FQNEAQ. Between the trimmed V and J ends, which lost 5 bases and 11 bases, there was a span of 16 bases. This CDR3 spans 13 amino acids.

The CDR3 DNA is TGTGCCAGCAGCCCCCCTCCTGGGACAGTGGGACTAGCAGGCTACGAGCAGTACTTC. Translation gives CASSPPPGTVGLAGYEQYF. The rearrangement uses TRBV6-2 or TRBV6-3 and TRBJ2-7, with 9 bases lining up with TRBD2. From germline, CDR1 is MNHEY and CDR2 SVGEGT. The CDR3 extends over 19 amino acids. The V segment lost 6 bases and the J segment 3 bases; nucleotides outside the gene matches: 21.

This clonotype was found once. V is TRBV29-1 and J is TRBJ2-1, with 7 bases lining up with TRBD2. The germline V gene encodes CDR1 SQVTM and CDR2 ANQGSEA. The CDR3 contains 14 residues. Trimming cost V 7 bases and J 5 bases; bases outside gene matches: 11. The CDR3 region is CSAVRGGRHNEQFF. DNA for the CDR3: TGCAGCGCTGTTCGTGGCGGGAGACACAATGAGCAGTTCTTC.